A single sample is the source of the 15 T cell receptor beta chains below, sequenced in a study of cytomegalovirus exposure and HLA in healthy donors. The study ran its PCR with 60 Vbeta and 13 Jbeta primers. Data came from immunoSEQ multiplex PCR; TCRdb stores just in-frame clones and leaves some out. Among some 150,000 clones listed, around 77% were seen once. Sequencing used PBMCs. Every receptor here comes from a woman aged 45-60 years in good health and CMV-seronegative.

CDR3 in DNA: TGTGCCAGCAGCAGCATTACAGGGGCTCCCGACCATGAAGCTTTCTTT. As protein: CASSSITGAPDHEAFF. The rearrangement joins TRBV5-6 to TRBJ1-1, with 7 bases aligning to TRBD1. Germline V gene sequence: CDR1 SGHDT, CDR2 YYEEEE. This CDR3 has 16 residues. J was trimmed by 7 bases and V by 4 bases; bases with no gene match: 16. Filled out from reference TRBV5-6 and TRBJ1-1, the complete variable domain reads DAGVTQSPTHLIKTRGQQVTLRCSPKSGHDTVSWYQQALGQGPQFIFQYYEEEERQRGNFPDRFSGHQFPNYSSELNVNALLLGDSALYLCASSSITGAPDHEAFFGQGTRLTVV.

The DNA for the CDR3 is TGCGCCAGTGGACAGGGGGCCTCGGGCGAGCAGTACTTC. This encodes CASGQGASGEQYF. The chain couples TRBV10-2 to TRBJ2-7, with 11 bases matching TRBD1. Germline V gene data show CDR1 as WSHSY and CDR2 as SAAADI. This CDR3 has 13 residues. V shed 9 bases and J 6 bases; nucleotides not matched to a gene: 7.

This clone was recorded at least ten times. The chain recombines TRBV14 with TRBJ2-1, with a weak D call TRBD2 (6 bases). V lost 4 bases, J lost 6 bases, and 13 bases lay in between. CDR3 length: 14 amino acids. From germline, CDR1 is SGHDN and CDR2 FVKESK. The CDR3 DNA follows: TGTGCCAGCAGCCCCCCCCTAGCGTCCAATGAGCAGTTCTTC. It codes for CASSPPLASNEQFF.

This chain connects TRBV6-5 to TRBJ2-1; 13 positions match TRBD2. This CDR3 spans 14 amino acids. The J segment lost 6 bases and the V segment lost 10 bases, leaving 6 bases of the junction unmatched. The V gene's germline CDR1 is MNHEY and CDR2 SVGAGI. Here the CDR3 DNA reads TGTGCCACCTGGGGACTAGCGGGGATCAATGAGCAGTTCTTC. This codes for CATWGLAGINEQFF.

V and J are TRBV4-3 and TRBJ2-1; D call uncertain. V shed 4 bases and J shed 0 bases, with 10 bases lying between them. Germline lookup yields CDR1 LGHNA and CDR2 YSLEER. This CDR3 is 15 amino acids long. CDR3 DNA sequence: TGCGCCAGCAGCCCATCACGGAGCTCCTACAATGAGCAGTTCTTC. It translates to CASSPSRSSYNEQFF.

V is TRBV5-4 and J is TRBJ2-7; 10 nucleotides agree with TRBD1. Per germline, CDR1 SGHNT and CDR2 YYREEE (reference sequence). CDR3 length equals 15 residues. Losses at the gene ends were 4 bases for V and 3 bases for J; bases not matched to a gene: 7. The CDR3 nucleotides are TGTGCCAGCAGCAAGAAGGGACAGGGGTACTACGAGCAGTACTTC. Its translation is CASSKKGQGYYEQYF.

This rearrangement joins TRBV5-1 to TRBJ1-2; 8 nucleotides line up with TRBD1. The V gene's germline CDR1 is SGHRS and CDR2 YFSETQ. The CDR3 length is 14 residues. V was pared by 2 bases and J by 4 bases, with 4 bases of the junction left unmatched. The CDR3 DNA follows: TGCGCCAGCAGCTTACGGACAGGGACCTATGGCTACACCTTC. It codes for CASSLRTGTYGYTF.

V and J are TRBV4-2 and TRBJ2-7, with 9 bases lining up with TRBD1. Germline CDR1 reads LGHNA; CDR2 reads YNFKEQ. The CDR3 covers 15 residues. V lost 4 bases and J lost 3; bases outside the gene matches: 7. The CDR3 spells CASSRSGTGIYEQYF. The CDR3 nucleotides are TGTGCCAGCAGCCGCTCCGGGACAGGGATCTACGAGCAGTACTTC.

V gene TRBV5-4 combines with J gene TRBJ2-1; TRBD1 is a possible D gene (6 bases). CDR1 and CDR2 from the germline V gene are SGHNT and YYREEE (reference sequence). The CDR3 is made up of 16 amino acids. Trimming shortened V by 4 bases and J by 5 bases, and 19 bases separated the two germline ends. CDR3 protein: CASSRVTGWANNEQFF. CDR3 sequence (DNA): TGTGCCAGCAGCAGAGTTACAGGGTGGGCTAACAATGAGCAGTTCTTC.

The J gene is TRBJ1-1, the V gene TRBV28, with no clear D. Per the germline V gene, CDR1 is MDHEN and CDR2 is SYDVKM. The CDR3 is made up of 14 amino acids. Trimming cost V 2 bases and J 5 bases, with 12 bases left between them. The CDR3 DNA is TGTGCCAGCAGTTTACAGTCCAGAGGAACTGAAGCTTTCTTT. The encoded protein is CASSLQSRGTEAFF.

This clone was counted a single time. V gene TRBV19 combines with J gene TRBJ1-1; maybe TRBD1 (6 bases). Germline values: CDR1 LNHDA, CDR2 SQIVND (reference sequence). This CDR3 is built from 14 residues. Trimming took off 6 bases at V and 4 bases at J, with 15 bases between the two ends. CDR3 sequence: CASSILGGGTEAFF. The CDR3 DNA reads TGTGCCAGTAGCATCCTGGGAGGGGGCACTGAAGCTTTCTTT.

The rearrangement links TRBV4-3 to TRBJ1-1, with 7 bases fitting TRBD1. The CDR3 consists of 13 residues. The germline CDR1 and CDR2 sequences are LGHNA and YSLEER. Trimming at V came to 2 bases and at J to 4 bases, leaving 1 base not matched to a gene. CDR3 in DNA: TGCGCCAGCAGCCAAACAGGGGTCACTGAAGCTTTCTTT. It yields the protein CASSQTGVTEAFF.

V and J are TRBV27 and TRBJ1-6; D is unresolved. The CDR3 consists of 18 residues. Germline-derived CDR1 and CDR2 are MNHEY and SMNVEV (reference sequence). Trimming took 5 bases from V and 0 from J, leaving 17 bases between them. CDR3 DNA: TGTGCCAGCAGTCCATCGACGGAGACCAGCTCCTATAATTCACCCCTCCACTTT. This translates into CASSPSTETSSYNSPLHF.

The V call is TRBV15, the J call TRBJ2-7; a possible D gene is TRBD1 (5 bases). Germline CDR1 is LNHNV and CDR2 is YYDKDF (reference sequence). The CDR3 loop spans 17 amino acids. V lost 6 bases to trimming and J lost 3 bases, with 24 bases between them. The CDR3 nucleotides read TGTGCCACCAGTACCCAAGAAACAGGAAAGTCGGGCTACGAGCAGTACTTC. It specifies CATSTQETGKSGYEQYF. The variable domain in full, completed from reference TRBV15 and TRBJ2-7, reads DAMVIQNPRYQVTQFGKPVTLSCSQTLNHNVMYWYQQKSSQAPKLLFHYYDKDFNNEADTPDNFQSRRPNTSFCFLDIRSPGLGDTAMYLCATSTQETGKSGYEQYFGPGTRLTVT.

J is TRBJ2-7 and V is TRBV28; weak D call: TRBD1 (5 bases). The CDR3 sequence is 14 residues long. From germline, CDR1 is MDHEN and CDR2 SYDVKM. Trimming cost V 1 base and J 4 bases, with 11 bases left between them. The CDR3 DNA follows: TGTGCCAGCAGTTTATTTAGGGGTCCTTACGAGCAGTACTTC. Amino acids: CASSLFRGPYEQYF. The full variable domain, completed using reference TRBV28 and TRBJ2-7, is DVKVTQSSRYLVKRTGEKVFLECVQDMDHENMFWYRQDPGLGLRLIYFSYDVKMKEKGDIPEGYSVSREKKERFSLILESASTNQTSMYLCASSLFRGPYEQYFGPGTRLTVT.